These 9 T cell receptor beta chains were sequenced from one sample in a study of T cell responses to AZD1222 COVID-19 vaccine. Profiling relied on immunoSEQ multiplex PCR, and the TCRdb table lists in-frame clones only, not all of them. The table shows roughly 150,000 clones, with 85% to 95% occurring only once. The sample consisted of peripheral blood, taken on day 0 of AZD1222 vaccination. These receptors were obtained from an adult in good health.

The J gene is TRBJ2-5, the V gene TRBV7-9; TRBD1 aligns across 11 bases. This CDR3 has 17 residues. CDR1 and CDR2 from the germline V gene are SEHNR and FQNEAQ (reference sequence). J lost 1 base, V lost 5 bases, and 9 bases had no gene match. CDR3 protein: CASSPIRGTGGQETQYF. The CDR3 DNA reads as TGTGCCAGCAGCCCTATCAGAGGGACAGGGGGCCAAGAGACCCAGTACTTC.

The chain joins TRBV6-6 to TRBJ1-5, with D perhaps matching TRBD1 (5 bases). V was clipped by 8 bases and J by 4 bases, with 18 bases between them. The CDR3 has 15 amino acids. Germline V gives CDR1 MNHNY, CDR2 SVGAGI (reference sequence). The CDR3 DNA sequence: TGTGCCAGCGGCAATCAGGGTAGGCAGAATCAGCCCCAGCATTTT. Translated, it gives CASGNQGRQNQPQHF.

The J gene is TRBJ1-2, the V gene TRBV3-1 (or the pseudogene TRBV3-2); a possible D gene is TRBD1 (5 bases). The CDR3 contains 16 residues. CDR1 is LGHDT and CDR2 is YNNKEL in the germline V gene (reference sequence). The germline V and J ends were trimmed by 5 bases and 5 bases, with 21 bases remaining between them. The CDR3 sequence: CASSGVGAGTQYGYTF. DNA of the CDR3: TGTGCCAGCAGCGGGGTAGGAGCCGGGACGCAATATGGCTACACCTTC.

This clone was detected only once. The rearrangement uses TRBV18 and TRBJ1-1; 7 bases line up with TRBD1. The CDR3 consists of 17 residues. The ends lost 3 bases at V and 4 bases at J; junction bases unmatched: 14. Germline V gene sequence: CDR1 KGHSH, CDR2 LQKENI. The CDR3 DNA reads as TGTGCCAGCTCACCTTACCCAGGGGGAACTCGGCGCACTGAAGCTTTCTTT. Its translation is CASSPYPGGTRRTEAFF.

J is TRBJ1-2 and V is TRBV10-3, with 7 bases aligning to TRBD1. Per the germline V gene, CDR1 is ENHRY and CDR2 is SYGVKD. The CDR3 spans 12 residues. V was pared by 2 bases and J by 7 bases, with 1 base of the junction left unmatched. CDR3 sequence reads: CAISEGTAGYTF. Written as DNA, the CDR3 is TGTGCCATCAGTGAGGGGACAGCTGGCTACACCTTC.

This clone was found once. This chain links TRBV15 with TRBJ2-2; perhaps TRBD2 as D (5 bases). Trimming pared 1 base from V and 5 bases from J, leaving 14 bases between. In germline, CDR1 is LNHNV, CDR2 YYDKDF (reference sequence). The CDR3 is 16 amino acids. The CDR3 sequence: CATSRVVGSGTGELFF. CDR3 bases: TGTGCCACCAGCAGAGTGGTGGGGTCGGGGACCGGGGAGCTGTTTTTT.

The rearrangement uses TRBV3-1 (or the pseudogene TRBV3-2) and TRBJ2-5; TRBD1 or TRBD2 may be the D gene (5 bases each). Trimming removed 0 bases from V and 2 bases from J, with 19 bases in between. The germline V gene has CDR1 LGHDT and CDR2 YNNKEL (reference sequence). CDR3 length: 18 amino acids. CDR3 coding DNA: TGTGCCAGCAGCCAAGACCTCCATTCGGGGCCGGGTCAAGAGACCCAGTACTTC. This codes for CASSQDLHSGPGQETQYF.

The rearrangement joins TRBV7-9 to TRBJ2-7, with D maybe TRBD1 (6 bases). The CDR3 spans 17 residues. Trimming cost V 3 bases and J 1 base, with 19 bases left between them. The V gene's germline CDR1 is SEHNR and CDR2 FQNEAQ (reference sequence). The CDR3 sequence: CASSFSEGYRVSYEQYF. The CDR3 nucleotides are TGTGCCAGCAGCTTTAGCGAGGGGTACAGGGTATCCTACGAGCAGTACTTC.

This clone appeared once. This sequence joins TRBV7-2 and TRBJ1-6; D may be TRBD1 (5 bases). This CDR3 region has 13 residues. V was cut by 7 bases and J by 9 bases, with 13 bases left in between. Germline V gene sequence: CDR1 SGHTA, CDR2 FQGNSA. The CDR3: CASTGLIGSPLHF. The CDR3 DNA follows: TGTGCCAGCACAGGGTTAATCGGTTCACCCCTCCACTTT.